This T cell receptor beta chain comes out of a study of early stage breast cancer tumors. Profiling relied on immunoSEQ multiplex PCR, and the TCRdb table lists in-frame clones only, not all of them. The sample consists of 55,000 to 70,000 clones, 65% to 85% of them appearing once. Study-wide results and caveats: Most shared enriched TCRB sequences were commonly generated ones.

To note about this clone: Its antigen is undetermined.

Germline trimming cut 4 bases from V and 3 bases from J; bases unmatched to any gene: 7. The germline V gene has CDR1 SGHDT and CDR2 YYEEEE. The CDR3 is 15 residues long. This rearrangement joins TRBV5-6 to TRBJ1-2; 9 bases match TRBD1. Sequencing was performed on blood. The clonotype comes from a person in their 40s with breast cancer. As DNA, the CDR3 is TGTGCCAGCAGCAATAGACAGGGGGGGTACTATGGCTACACCTTC. Its protein is CASSNRQGGYYGYTF.